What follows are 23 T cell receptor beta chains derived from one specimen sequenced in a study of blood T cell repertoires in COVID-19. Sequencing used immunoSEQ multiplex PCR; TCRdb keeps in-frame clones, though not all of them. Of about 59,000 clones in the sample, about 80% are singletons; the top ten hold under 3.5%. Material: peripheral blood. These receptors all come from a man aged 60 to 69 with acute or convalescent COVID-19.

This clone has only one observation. CDR3 sequence (DNA): TGTGCCAGTAGTATTGAGTACAGGGGAGGTCAGCCCCAGCATTTT. This codes for CASSIEYRGGQPQHF. This chain links TRBV19 with TRBJ1-5; 7 nucleotides match TRBD1. V gave up 3 bases and J gave up 6 bases; unmatched junction bases: 8. Germline lookup yields CDR1 LNHDA and CDR2 SQIVND (reference sequence). The CDR3 is 15 amino acids.

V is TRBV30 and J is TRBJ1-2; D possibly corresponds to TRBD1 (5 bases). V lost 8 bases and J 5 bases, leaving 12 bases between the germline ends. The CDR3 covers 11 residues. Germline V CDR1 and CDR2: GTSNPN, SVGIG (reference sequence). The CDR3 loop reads CADRPAYGYTF. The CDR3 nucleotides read TGTGCCGACAGACCGGCTTATGGCTACACCTTC.

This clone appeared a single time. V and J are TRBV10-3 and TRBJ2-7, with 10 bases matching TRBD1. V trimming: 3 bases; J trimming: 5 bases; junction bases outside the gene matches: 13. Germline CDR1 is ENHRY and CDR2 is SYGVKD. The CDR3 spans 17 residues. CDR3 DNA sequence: TGTGCCATCAGTGACCTTAGCCGGGGGACAGGGGAGGACGAGCAGTACTTC. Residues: CAISDLSRGTGEDEQYF.

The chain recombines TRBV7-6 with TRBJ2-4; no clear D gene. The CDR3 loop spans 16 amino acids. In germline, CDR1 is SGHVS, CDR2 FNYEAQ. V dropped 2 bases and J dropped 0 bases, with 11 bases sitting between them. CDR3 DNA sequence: TGTGCCAGCAGCTTATTTCAGGATTTAGCCAAAAACATTCAGTACTTC. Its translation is CASSLFQDLAKNIQYF.

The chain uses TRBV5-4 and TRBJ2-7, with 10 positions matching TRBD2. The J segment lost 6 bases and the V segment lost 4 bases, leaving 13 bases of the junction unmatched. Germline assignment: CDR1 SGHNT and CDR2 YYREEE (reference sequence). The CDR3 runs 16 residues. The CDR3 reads CASSRLQASGGAEQYF. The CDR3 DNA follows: TGTGCCAGCAGCAGACTTCAGGCTAGCGGGGGCGCCGAGCAGTACTTC.

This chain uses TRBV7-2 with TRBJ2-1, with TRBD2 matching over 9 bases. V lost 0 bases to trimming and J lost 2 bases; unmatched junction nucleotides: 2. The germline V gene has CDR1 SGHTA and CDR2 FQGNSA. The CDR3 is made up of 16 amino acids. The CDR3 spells CASSLAVAGAYNEQFF. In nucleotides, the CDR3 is TGTGCCAGCAGCTTAGCCGTAGCGGGAGCCTACAATGAGCAGTTCTTC.

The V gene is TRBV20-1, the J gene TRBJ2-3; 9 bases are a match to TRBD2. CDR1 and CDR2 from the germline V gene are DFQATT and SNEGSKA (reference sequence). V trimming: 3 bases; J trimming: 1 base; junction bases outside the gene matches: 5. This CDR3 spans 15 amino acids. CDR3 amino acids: CSASLWTSGTDTQYF. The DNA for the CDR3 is TGCAGTGCTAGTTTGTGGACTAGCGGCACAGATACGCAGTATTTT.

CDR3 sequence (DNA): TGTGCCAGCAGCTTCCCCTTAACAGGGGCCCGCAACGACTTGAGTGCTTTCTTT. Residues: CASSFPLTGARNDLSAFF. The chain recombines TRBV7-9 with TRBJ1-1; 7 positions agree with TRBD1. The CDR3 has 18 amino acids. Per germline, CDR1 SEHNR and CDR2 FQNEAQ (reference sequence). Trimming at V came to 3 bases and at J to 11 bases, leaving 24 bases not matched to a gene. The full variable domain, completed using reference TRBV7-9 and TRBJ1-1, is DTGVSQNPRHKITKRGQNVTFRCDPISEHNRLYWYRQTLGQGPEFLTYFQNEAQLEKSRLLSDRFSAERPKGSFSTLEIQRTEQGDSAMYLCASSFPLTGARNDLSAFFGQGTRLTVV.

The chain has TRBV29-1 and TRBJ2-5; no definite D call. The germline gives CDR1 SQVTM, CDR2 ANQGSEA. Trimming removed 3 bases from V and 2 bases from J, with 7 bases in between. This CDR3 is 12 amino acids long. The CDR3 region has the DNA TGCAGCGTTGATCCGCTACAAGAGACCCAGTACTTC. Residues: CSVDPLQETQYF.

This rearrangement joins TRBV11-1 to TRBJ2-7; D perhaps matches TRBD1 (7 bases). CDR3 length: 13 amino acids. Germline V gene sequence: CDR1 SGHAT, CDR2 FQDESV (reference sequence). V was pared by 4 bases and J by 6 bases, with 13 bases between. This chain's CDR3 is CASSSWQGGEQYF. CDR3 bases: TGTGCCAGCAGCTCTTGGCAGGGGGGCGAGCAGTACTTC.

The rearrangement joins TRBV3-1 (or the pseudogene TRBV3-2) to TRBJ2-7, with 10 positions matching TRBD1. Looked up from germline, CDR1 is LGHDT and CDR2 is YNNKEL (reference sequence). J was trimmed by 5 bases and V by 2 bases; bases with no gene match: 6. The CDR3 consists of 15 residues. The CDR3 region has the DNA TGTGCCAGCAGCCAACCCGGGACAGGGGTAGACGAGCAGTACTTC. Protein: CASSQPGTGVDEQYF.

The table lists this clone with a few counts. The CDR3: CASTRQGGTGELFF. In DNA, the CDR3 is TGTGCCAGCACGCGACAGGGCGGCACCGGGGAGCTGTTTTTT. The chain links TRBV7-3 to TRBJ2-2; TRBD1 aligns across 7 bases. This CDR3 contains 14 residues. The V segment lost 7 bases and the J segment 4 bases; nucleotides outside the gene matches: 6. The germline CDR1 and CDR2 sequences are SGHTA and FQGTGA.

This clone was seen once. The CDR3 DNA reads TGTGCCAGCAGCTTAAGATCGGGGGGCACTGAAGCTTTCTTT. Its protein product is CASSLRSGGTEAFF. The genes are TRBV13 and TRBJ1-1, with D possibly matching TRBD1 (5 bases). Germline CDR1 PRHDT, CDR2 FYEKMQ (reference sequence). V was cut by 2 bases and J by 4 bases, with 11 bases left in between. The CDR3 covers 14 residues.

For the CDR3, the DNA is TGTGCCAGCAGTTTAGGGCGGGAGAGATACGATGAGCAGTTCTTC. It is translated as CASSLGRERYDEQFF. This chain links TRBV28 with TRBJ2-1, with 7 bases lining up with TRBD2. CDR1 MDHEN and CDR2 SYDVKM come from the germline V gene. The CDR3 runs to 15 residues. Trimming took 2 bases from V and 8 from J; bases not matched to a gene: 9.

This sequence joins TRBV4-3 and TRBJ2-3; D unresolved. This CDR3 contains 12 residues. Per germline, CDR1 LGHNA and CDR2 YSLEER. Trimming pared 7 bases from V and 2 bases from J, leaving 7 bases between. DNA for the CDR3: TGCGCCAGCACCGACTCCACAGATACGCAGTATTTT. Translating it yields CASTDSTDTQYF.

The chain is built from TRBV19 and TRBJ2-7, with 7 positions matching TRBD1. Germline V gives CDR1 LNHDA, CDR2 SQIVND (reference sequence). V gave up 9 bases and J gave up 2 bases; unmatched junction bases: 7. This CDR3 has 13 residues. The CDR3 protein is CASSGQQAYEQYF. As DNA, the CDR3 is TGTGCCAGCTCGGGACAGCAGGCCTACGAGCAGTACTTC.

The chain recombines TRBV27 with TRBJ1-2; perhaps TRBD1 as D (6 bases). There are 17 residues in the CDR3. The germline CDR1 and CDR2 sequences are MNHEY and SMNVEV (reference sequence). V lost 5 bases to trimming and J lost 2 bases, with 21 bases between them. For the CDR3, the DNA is TGTGCCAGCAGTCCATTATCGGGGCGGGGGCCGAACTATGGCTACACCTTC. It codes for CASSPLSGRGPNYGYTF.

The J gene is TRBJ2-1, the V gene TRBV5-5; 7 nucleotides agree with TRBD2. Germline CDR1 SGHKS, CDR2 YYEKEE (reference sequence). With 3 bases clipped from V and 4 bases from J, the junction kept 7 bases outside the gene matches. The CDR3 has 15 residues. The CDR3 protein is CASSSRDYSYNEQFF. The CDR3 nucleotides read TGTGCCAGCAGCTCCCGGGACTACTCGTACAATGAGCAGTTCTTC.

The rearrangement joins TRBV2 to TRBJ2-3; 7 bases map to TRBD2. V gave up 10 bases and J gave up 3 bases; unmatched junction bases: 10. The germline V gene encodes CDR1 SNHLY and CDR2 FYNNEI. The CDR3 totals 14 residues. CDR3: CATSGGSGTDTQYF. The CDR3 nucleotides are TGTGCCACCTCGGGGGGTAGCGGGACAGATACGCAGTATTTT.

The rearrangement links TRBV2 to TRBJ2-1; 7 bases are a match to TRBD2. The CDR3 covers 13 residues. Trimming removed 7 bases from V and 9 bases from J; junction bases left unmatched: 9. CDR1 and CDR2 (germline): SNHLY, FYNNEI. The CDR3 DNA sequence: TGTGCCAGCAATGGCGGGAGAGGTATTGAGCAGTTCTTC. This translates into CASNGGRGIEQFF. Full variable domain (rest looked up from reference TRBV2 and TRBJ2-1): EPEVTQTPSHQVTQMGQEVILRCVPISNHLYFYWYRQILGQKVEFLVSFYNNEISEKSEIFDDQFSVERPDGSNFTLKIRSTKLEDSAMYFCASNGGRGIEQFFGPGTRLTVL.

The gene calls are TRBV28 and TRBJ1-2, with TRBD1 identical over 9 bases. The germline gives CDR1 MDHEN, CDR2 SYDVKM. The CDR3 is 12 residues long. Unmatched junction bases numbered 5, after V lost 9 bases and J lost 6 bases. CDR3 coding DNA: TGTGCCAGACGACAGGGGGGTAATGGCTACACCTTC. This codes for CARRQGGNGYTF.

CDR3 residues: CASSEEAASNQPQHF. Here the CDR3 DNA reads TGCGCCAGCAGTGAGGAGGCGGCCAGCAATCAGCCCCAGCATTTT. V and J are TRBV10-2 and TRBJ1-5, with unresolved D. Germline CDR1 reads WSHSY; CDR2 reads SAAADI. V was clipped by 2 bases and J by 1 base, with 9 bases between them. CDR3 length: 15 amino acids.

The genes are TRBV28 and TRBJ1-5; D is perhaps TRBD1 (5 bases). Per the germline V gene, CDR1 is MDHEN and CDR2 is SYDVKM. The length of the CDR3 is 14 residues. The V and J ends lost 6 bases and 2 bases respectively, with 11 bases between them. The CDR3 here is CASSQGVGNQPQHF. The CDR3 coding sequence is TGTGCCAGCAGCCAGGGCGTAGGCAATCAGCCCCAGCATTTT. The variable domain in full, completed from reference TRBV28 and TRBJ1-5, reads DVKVTQSSRYLVKRTGEKVFLECVQDMDHENMFWYRQDPGLGLRLIYFSYDVKMKEKGDIPEGYSVSREKKERFSLILESASTNQTSMYLCASSQGVGNQPQHFGDGTRLSIL.